These 30 T cell receptor beta chains share one sample of origin, sequenced in a study of OX40 agonist ivuxolimab in advanced cancers. The repertoire was sequenced with immunoSEQ multiplex PCR; TCRdb's copy has only in-frame clones and lacks some. Of 65,000 to 85,000 clones in the sample, around 89% are singletons; the top ten hold more than 8.5%. The input for sequencing was CD4+ or CD8+ T cells sorted from blood, taken in a trial of the OX40 agonist ivuxolimab. The receptors originated from an adult with an advanced solid tumor such as melanoma, head and neck, liver or kidney cancer.

In its sample, this clone was seen once. The V gene is TRBV7-9, the J gene TRBJ1-4; TRBD1 matches 8 bases. Germline lookup yields CDR1 SEHNR and CDR2 FQNEAQ (reference sequence). This CDR3 contains 14 residues. Trimming cost V 5 bases and J 8 bases; bases outside gene matches: 7. Here the CDR3 reads CASSPGGIKEKLFF. CDR3 DNA sequence: TGTGCCAGCAGCCCAGGGGGCATAAAGGAAAAACTGTTTTTT.

This chain joins TRBV5-1 and TRBJ1-2; D gene uncertain. The V end was cut by 5 bases, the J end by 6 bases, with 11 bases between. The CDR3 runs to 12 residues. The V gene's germline CDR1 is SGHRS and CDR2 YFSETQ. The DNA for the CDR3 is TGCGCCAGCAGTGTGGAGAAACATGGCTACACCTTC. It specifies CASSVEKHGYTF. The full variable domain, with the rest looked up from reference TRBV5-1 and TRBJ1-2, is KAGVTQTPRYLIKTRGQQVTLSCSPISGHRSVSWYQQTPGQGLQFLFEYFSETQRNKGNFPGRFSGRQFSNSRSEMNVSTLELGDSALYLCASSVEKHGYTFGSGTRLTVV.

This chain uses TRBV7-2 with TRBJ1-3; TRBD1 matches 11 bases. V shed 4 bases and J 10 bases; nucleotides not matched to a gene: 6. Germline V gene data show CDR1 as SGHTA and CDR2 as FQGNSA. The CDR3 extends over 14 amino acids. CDR3 sequence (DNA): TGTGCCAGCAGCTCCGGGACAGGGGGTTTAACCATATATTTT. This gives the protein CASSSGTGGLTIYF.

This clone was seen a few times. The chain links TRBV6-1 to TRBJ1-1, with D possibly matching TRBD1 (5 bases). This CDR3 has 15 amino acids. V shed 5 bases and J shed 3 bases, with 16 bases lying between them. Germline values: CDR1 MNHNS, CDR2 SASEGT. The CDR3 loop is CASSSRDRGDTEAFF. DNA for the CDR3: TGTGCCAGCAGTTCCCGGGATCGGGGCGACACTGAAGCTTTCTTT.

In its sample, this clone was seen once. The V gene is TRBV5-4, the J gene TRBJ2-7, with 9 bases fitting TRBD1. The CDR3 spans 15 residues. Unmatched junction bases numbered 5, after V lost 3 bases and J lost 1 base. CDR1 SGHNT and CDR2 YYREEE come from the germline V gene (reference sequence). The CDR3 protein is CASSSQGALSYEQYF. CDR3 coding DNA: TGTGCCAGCAGCTCACAGGGGGCCCTATCCTACGAGCAGTACTTC.

The rearrangement uses TRBV19 and TRBJ2-7, with D possibly matching TRBD1 (5 bases). CDR3 size: 14 residues. V was trimmed by 2 bases and J by 0 bases, leaving 8 bases between them. CDR1 and CDR2 (germline): LNHDA, SQIVND (reference sequence). In DNA form, the CDR3 reads TGTGCCAGTAGTATACAGGACACCTCCTACGAGCAGTACTTC. It is translated as CASSIQDTSYEQYF.

This clone was seen just once. The gene calls are TRBV5-1 and TRBJ2-1, with D unresolved. Trimming stripped 1 base from V and 3 bases from J, with 5 bases between. This CDR3 is 13 amino acids long. Germline CDR1 SGHRS, CDR2 YFSETQ. CDR3 protein: CASSLPGYNEQFF. CDR3 nucleotide sequence: TGCGCCAGCAGCTTGCCAGGCTACAATGAGCAGTTCTTC.

The sample holds a few counts of this clone. The junction does not match germline at one end; this may be a read error. The chain recombines TRBV5-1 with TRBJ2-2; 9 positions agree with TRBD1. The CDR3 is 16 residues long. Germline V gene lookup returns CDR1 SGHRS and CDR2 YFSETQ. The CDR3, as DNA: TGCGCCAGCAGCTTGGACGGACAGGGGAACGCCGGGGAGCTGTTTTTT. Residues: CASSLDGQGNAGELFF.

This sequence joins TRBV6-1 and TRBJ2-7, with D perhaps matching TRBD1 (6 bases). The CDR3 consists of 13 residues. V shed 2 bases and J shed 2 bases, with 7 bases lying between them. The germline V gene has CDR1 MNHNS and CDR2 SASEGT. The CDR3 region has the DNA TGTGCCAGCAGTGAACCAGGGGCCTACGAGCAGTACTTC. Translation gives CASSEPGAYEQYF.

The chain recombines TRBV15 with TRBJ2-1, with D uncertain. Trimming shortened V by 6 bases and J by 4 bases, and 4 bases separated the two germline ends. Per germline, CDR1 LNHNV and CDR2 YYDKDF (reference sequence). The CDR3 extends over 11 amino acids. The CDR3, as DNA: TGTGCCACCAGGGGATACAATGAGCAGTTCTTC. It encodes CATRGYNEQFF.

In regard to this clone: The junction differs from germline at one of its ends, possibly a read error. The chain links TRBV7-7 to TRBJ2-1; TRBD2 aligns across 13 bases. Per germline, CDR1 SSHAT and CDR2 FNYEAQ (reference sequence). The CDR3 is 15 amino acids. The CDR3 reads CASSFTSGGAYEQFF. The CDR3 nucleotides are TGTGCTAGCAGCTTTACTAGCGGGGGGGCCTATGAGCAGTTCTTC.

This chain links TRBV6-6 with TRBJ2-5; D call uncertain. CDR1 is MNHNY, CDR2 SVGAGI, per germline (reference sequence). The CDR3 spans 13 residues. The V end lost 5 bases, the J end lost 4 bases, and 11 bases lay between the germline ends. The CDR3: CASSDRARETQYF. The CDR3, as DNA: TGTGCCAGCAGTGACCGGGCTCGAGAGACCCAGTACTTC.

V is TRBV7-9 and J is TRBJ1-2; D perhaps matches TRBD1 (6 bases). The V end was cut by 5 bases, the J end by 2 bases, with 12 bases between. This CDR3 contains 14 residues. Germline V gives CDR1 SEHNR, CDR2 FQNEAQ (reference sequence). CDR3 in amino acids: CASSLPGHNYGYTF. The CDR3 DNA is TGTGCCAGCAGCCTGCCGGGACACAACTATGGCTACACCTTC.

This clone was counted once. V and J are TRBV11-2 and TRBJ2-3; the D gene could be TRBD1 or TRBD2 (6 bases each). Looked up from germline, CDR1 is SGHAT and CDR2 is FQNNGV. Trimming shortened V by 1 base and J by 4 bases, and 9 bases separated the two germline ends. The CDR3 is made up of 14 amino acids. This chain's CDR3 is CASSLARGPDTQYF. The CDR3 DNA follows: TGTGCCAGCAGCTTAGCTCGGGGGCCAGATACGCAGTATTTT.

V and J are TRBV7-3 and TRBJ2-2, with D possibly matching TRBD1 (6 bases). Germline CDR1 reads SGHTA; CDR2 reads FQGTGA. CDR3 length equals 16 residues. The V end lost 3 bases, the J end lost 9 bases, and 20 bases lay between the germline ends. CDR3 coding DNA: TGTGCCAGCAGCTTCATGGGGGCACGGGTCCATCGGGAGCTGTTTTTT. Translating gives CASSFMGARVHRELFF.

This clone was detected only a few times. Other DNA sequences of this sample code for an identical CDR3. The V and J genes are TRBV4-2 and TRBJ1-1; D possibly corresponds to TRBD1 (6 bases). This CDR3 region has 14 residues. Germline assignment: CDR1 LGHNA and CDR2 YNFKEQ. Deletions cut 3 bases from V and 1 base from J, with 9 bases between. The CDR3 DNA is TGTGCCAGCAGCCATCTGGACAGGAACACTGAAGCTTTCTTT. It specifies CASSHLDRNTEAFF.

The genes are TRBV6-5 and TRBJ2-7, with 7 bases lining up with TRBD1. Germline assignment: CDR1 MNHEY and CDR2 SVGAGI. This CDR3 spans 16 amino acids. Germline trimming cut 2 bases from V and 2 bases from J; bases unmatched to any gene: 9. This chain's CDR3 is CASSYQGQGVPYEQYF. Here the CDR3 DNA reads TGTGCCAGCAGTTACCAGGGCCAGGGGGTTCCCTACGAGCAGTACTTC.

The chain carries TRBV2 and TRBJ1-6, with D possibly TRBD1 on 6 matching bases. The CDR3 has 14 amino acids. Deletions cut 7 bases from V and 7 bases from J, with 14 bases between. Germline CDR1 SNHLY, CDR2 FYNNEI. CDR3 DNA: TGTGCCAGCACCAACAGGGTCGGCAATTCACCCCTCCACTTT. Amino acid sequence: CASTNRVGNSPLHF. The full variable domain, its missing parts supplied by reference TRBV2 and TRBJ1-6, is EPEVTQTPSHQVTQMGQEVILRCVPISNHLYFYWYRQILGQKVEFLVSFYNNEISEKSEIFDDQFSVERPDGSNFTLKIRSTKLEDSAMYFCASTNRVGNSPLHFGNGTRLTVT.

This rearrangement joins TRBV19 to TRBJ1-1, with D maybe TRBD1 (6 bases). Trimming took 4 bases from V and 5 from J, leaving 17 bases between them. Germline CDR1 and CDR2: LNHDA and SQIVND (reference sequence). CDR3 length equals 15 residues. The CDR3 protein is CASSTGAWENTEAFF. CDR3 nucleotides: TGTGCCAGTAGTACGGGGGCTTGGGAAAATACTGAAGCTTTCTTT.

The chain couples TRBV29-1 to TRBJ2-3, with D tentatively TRBD1 or TRBD2 (5 bases each). Per germline, CDR1 SQVTM and CDR2 ANQGSEA. The CDR3 has 15 amino acids. V gave up 3 bases and J gave up 1 base, with 14 bases separating them. Here the CDR3 DNA reads TGCAGCGTTGAGCCTTCCGGGACCCGCACAGATACGCAGTATTTT. Its protein product is CSVEPSGTRTDTQYF.

The CDR3 DNA follows: TGTGCCAGTAGTAGCGACAGGGTCGGCTACACCTTC. Amino acids: CASSSDRVGYTF. The chain recombines TRBV19 with TRBJ1-2; TRBD1 matches 7 bases. The CDR3 covers 12 residues. CDR1 LNHDA and CDR2 SQIVND come from the germline V gene (reference sequence). V lost 4 bases and J lost 8; bases outside the gene matches: 4.

The chain is built from TRBV28 and TRBJ2-7, with TRBD1 matching 11 bases. The CDR3 is 16 residues long. The V segment lost 3 bases and the J segment 3 bases; nucleotides outside the gene matches: 7. The germline gives CDR1 MDHEN, CDR2 SYDVKM. The CDR3 sequence: CASSFSGQGAFYEQYF. In DNA form, the CDR3 reads TGTGCCAGCAGTTTCTCTGGACAGGGGGCATTCTACGAGCAGTACTTC.

V is TRBV7-9 and J is TRBJ1-2; 7 bases fit TRBD1. The J segment lost 8 bases and the V segment lost 1 base, leaving 7 bases of the junction unmatched. Germline loops: CDR1 SEHNR, CDR2 FQNEAQ (reference sequence). The CDR3 extends over 14 amino acids. The CDR3 protein is CASSLVTGRRGYTF. DNA for the CDR3: TGTGCCAGCAGCTTAGTGACAGGGCGACGGGGCTACACCTTC.

CDR3: CASKLRGTTNYGYTF. CDR3 DNA sequence: TGTGCCAGCAAACTTAGGGGGACGACTAACTATGGCTACACCTTC. The V gene is TRBV28, the J gene TRBJ1-2; D might be TRBD1 (6 bases). The V gene's germline CDR1 is MDHEN and CDR2 SYDVKM. The CDR3 is 15 amino acids. V gave up 7 bases and J gave up 0 bases, with 15 bases separating them.

The chain uses TRBV28 and TRBJ1-2; maybe TRBD1 (6 bases). CDR1 is MDHEN and CDR2 is SYDVKM in the germline V gene. V lost 6 bases to trimming and J lost 6 bases, with 20 bases between them. CDR3 size: 15 residues. The CDR3 is CASSDGDTRLNGYTF. CDR3 in DNA: TGTGCCAGCAGCGACGGGGACACCAGGTTAAATGGCTACACCTTC.

The V and J genes are TRBV18 and TRBJ1-2, with 7 nucleotides matching TRBD1. CDR3 size: 16 residues. The germline V gene has CDR1 KGHSH and CDR2 LQKENI. Trimming at V came to 6 bases and at J to 6 bases, leaving 16 bases not matched to a gene. CDR3 region: CASSDLVPRQGHGYTF. In DNA form, the CDR3 reads TGTGCCAGCTCCGACCTGGTTCCGCGACAGGGCCATGGCTACACCTTC. Full variable domain (missing parts from reference TRBV18 and TRBJ1-2): NAGVMQNPRHLVRRRGQEARLRCSPMKGHSHVYWYRQLPEEGLKFMVYLQKENIIDESGMPKERFSAEFPKEGPSILRIQQVVRGDSAAYFCASSDLVPRQGHGYTFGSGTRLTVV.

This chain uses TRBV28 with TRBJ2-1, with D perhaps TRBD1 or TRBD2 (6 bases each). The V end was cut by 7 bases, the J end by 8 bases, with 21 bases between. CDR1 MDHEN and CDR2 SYDVKM come from the germline V gene. This CDR3 contains 15 residues. CDR3 residues: CASIIGGGPSYEQFF. The DNA of the CDR3 is TGTGCCAGCATCATAGGGGGAGGACCTTCCTATGAGCAGTTCTTC.

The chain has TRBV28 and TRBJ1-2, with 9 bases aligning to TRBD1. In germline, CDR1 is MDHEN, CDR2 SYDVKM. The ends lost 6 bases at V and 2 bases at J; junction bases unmatched: 19. This CDR3 comprises 19 residues. This CDR3 reads CASRNFPGQGGGLNYGYTF. Here the CDR3 DNA reads TGTGCCAGCAGAAACTTCCCGGGACAGGGTGGTGGGCTAAACTATGGCTACACCTTC.

The chain combines TRBV5-1 with TRBJ2-2, with D perhaps matching TRBD1 (5 bases). Germline-derived CDR1 and CDR2 are SGHRS and YFSETQ. Trimming shortened V by 2 bases and J by 0 bases, and 8 bases separated the two germline ends. The CDR3 sequence is 15 residues long. The CDR3 loop reads CASSFRTTNTGELFF. DNA for the CDR3: TGCGCCAGCAGCTTCAGGACAACGAACACCGGGGAGCTGTTTTTT.

The chain recombines TRBV9 with TRBJ1-2; TRBD1 matches 7 bases. V shed 0 bases, J shed 7 bases, and the junction held 3 bases outside the gene matches. CDR3 length: 13 amino acids. The germline V gene has CDR1 SGDLS and CDR2 YYNGEE. The CDR3 DNA reads as TGTGCCAGCAGCGTAGCGACAGGGAGTGGCTACACCTTC. The encoded protein is CASSVATGSGYTF.